The entry that follows covers one TCR beta chain sequence. The table came from immunoSEQ multiplex PCR; TCRdb's copy has only in-frame clones and leaves some out. In the table there are more than 200,000 clones, around 84% of which are singletons. The trim removed 5 bases at V and 2 bases at J, leaving 9 bases unmatched. The CDR3 contains 16 residues. The V gene's germline CDR1 is MDHEN and CDR2 SYDVKM. The entry originates in a study of blood T cell repertoires in COVID-19. This clonotype was obtained from a man aged 35-49 years who had recovered from COVID-19. Specimen: PBMCs or T cells enriched from blood (not recorded which). The chain couples TRBV28 to TRBJ2-3, with TRBD1 matching over 8 bases. CDR3 loop: CASSPPPGQATDTQYF. CDR3 coding DNA: TGTGCCAGCAGTCCTCCCCCGGGACAGGCCACAGATACGCAGTATTTT.